This T cell receptor beta chain was documented in a study of blood T cell repertoires in COVID-19. This clone was seen only once. This CDR3 has 15 residues. V was pared by 2 bases and J by 10 bases, with 9 bases of the junction left unmatched. Germline loops: CDR1 SGHTA, CDR2 FQGTGA. Under the authors' procedure: Estimation of nucleated cell counts relied on the amplification of reference gene primers. Clones were sequenced by immunoSEQ multiplex PCR, and TCRdb holds only the in-frame ones, with some missing. The V and J calls and clone size come from that table; D and trimming were worked out from the DNA. The sample consists of about 130,000 clones, 81% of them appearing once.

Material: peripheral blood. The sequence came from a man aged 25-40 years with COVID-19, enrolled during active disease. The chain has TRBV7-3 and TRBJ2-1, with 9 bases that match TRBD1. CDR3 region: CASSLGQGTFREQFF. The CDR3 DNA is TGTGCCAGCAGCTTAGGACAGGGGACCTTTCGAGAGCAGTTCTTC.